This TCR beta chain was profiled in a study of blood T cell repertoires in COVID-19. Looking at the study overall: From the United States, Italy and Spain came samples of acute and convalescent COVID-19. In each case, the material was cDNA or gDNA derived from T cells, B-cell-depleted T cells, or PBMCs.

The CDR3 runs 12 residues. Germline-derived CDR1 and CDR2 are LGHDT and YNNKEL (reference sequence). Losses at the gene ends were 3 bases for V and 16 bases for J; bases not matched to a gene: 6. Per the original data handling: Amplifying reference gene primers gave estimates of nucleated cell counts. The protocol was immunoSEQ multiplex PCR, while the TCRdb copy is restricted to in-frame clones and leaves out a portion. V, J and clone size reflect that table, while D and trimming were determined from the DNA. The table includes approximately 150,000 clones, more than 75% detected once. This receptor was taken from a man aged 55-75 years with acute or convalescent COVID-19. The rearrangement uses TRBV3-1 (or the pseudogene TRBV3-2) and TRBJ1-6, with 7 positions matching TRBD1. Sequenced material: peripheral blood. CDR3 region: CASSQGTVGLHF. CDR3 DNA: TGTGCCAGCAGCCAGGGGACAGTCGGGCTCCACTTT.